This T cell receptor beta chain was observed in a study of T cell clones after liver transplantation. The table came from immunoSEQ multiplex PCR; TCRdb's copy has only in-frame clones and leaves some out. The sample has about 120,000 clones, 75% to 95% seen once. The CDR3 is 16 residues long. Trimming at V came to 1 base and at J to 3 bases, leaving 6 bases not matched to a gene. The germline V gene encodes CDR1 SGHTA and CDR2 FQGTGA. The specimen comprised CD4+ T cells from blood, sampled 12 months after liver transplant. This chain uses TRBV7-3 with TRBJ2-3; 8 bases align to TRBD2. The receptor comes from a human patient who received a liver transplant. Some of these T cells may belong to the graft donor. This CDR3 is CASSLMVSGSTDTQYF. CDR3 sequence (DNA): TGTGCCAGCAGCTTAATGGTGAGCGGGAGTACAGATACGCAGTATTTT. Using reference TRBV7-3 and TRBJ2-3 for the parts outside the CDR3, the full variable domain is GAGVSQTPSNKVTEKGKYVELRCDPISGHTALYWYRQSLGQGPEFLIYFQGTGAADDSGLPNDRFFAVRPEGSVSTLKIQRTERGDSAVYLCASSLMVSGSTDTQYFGPGTRLTVL.